A single sample gave rise to the 26 T cell receptor beta chains below, sequenced in a study of identical twins (dated by TCRdb to the mid-2010s). Library generation was performed with 5' RACE. This sample was sequenced with an Illumina HiSeq 2000. The raw public data were reprocessed by TCRdb itself: fastp quality trimming at Q25, MiXCR clonotype calling, in-frame beta chains only. All rows with the same CDR3 protein become a single entry with the most common DNA and genes. In this sample the table shows around 480,000 distinct CDR3 sequences, approximately 14% of which occur a single time. The top ten hold approximately 0.98% of the sample. These same data were also listed under a study on yellow fever vaccine responses in identical twins.

The sample was CD4+ T cells sorted from blood. Receptors originate from a woman under 30 in good health.

This clonotype has only a few counts. V usage is TRBV12-3 or TRBV12-4 and J usage is TRBJ1-2; possibly TRBD1 for D (6 bases). The CDR3 totals 14 residues. The V and J ends lost 6 bases and 1 base respectively, with 12 bases between them. Written as DNA, the CDR3 is TGTGCCAGCAGCGTCCAACAGGGTAACTATGGCTACACCTTC. Its translation is CASSVQQGNYGYTF.

This clonotype occurred many times. The rearrangement links TRBV3-1 to TRBJ1-5; 7 bases fit TRBD1. The germline V gene encodes CDR1 LGHDT and CDR2 YNNKEL (reference sequence). This CDR3 has 14 residues. The V segment lost 4 bases and the J segment 4 bases; nucleotides outside the gene matches: 4. The CDR3 DNA reads as TGTGCCAGCAGCCCGACAGGGCTAAATCAGCCCCAGCATTTT. Encoded protein: CASSPTGLNQPQHF.

This clonotype was observed a handful of times. J is TRBJ2-1 and V is TRBV2; a weak D match, TRBD2 (5 bases). Trimming cost V 3 bases and J 7 bases, with 16 bases left between them. CDR3 size: 15 residues. The germline CDR1 and CDR2 sequences are SNHLY and FYNNEI. The CDR3: CASSDIVRSGNEQFF. The CDR3 coding sequence is TGTGCCAGCAGTGACATCGTGCGGTCGGGGAATGAGCAGTTCTTC. The variable domain in full, with the rest retrieved from reference TRBV2 and TRBJ2-1, is EPEVTQTPSHQVTQMGQEVILRCVPISNHLYFYWYRQILGQKVEFLVSFYNNEISEKSEIFDDQFSVERPDGSNFTLKIRSTKLEDSAMYFCASSDIVRSGNEQFFGPGTRLTVL.

This clonotype was counted many times. This rearrangement joins TRBV10-3 to TRBJ2-3; D perhaps matches TRBD1 (6 bases). The CDR3 spans 15 residues. The V and J ends lost 7 bases and 0 bases respectively, with 14 bases between them. The germline CDR1 and CDR2 sequences are ENHRY and SYGVKD. The CDR3 region has the DNA TGTGCCATCACCCCCCGGGGACAAAGCACAGATACGCAGTATTTT. Translation: CAITPRGQSTDTQYF.

This clonotype was found many times. The chain uses TRBV29-1 and TRBJ1-3, with D unclear. Trimming pared 4 bases from V and 4 bases from J, leaving 5 bases between. Germline CDR1 is SQVTM and CDR2 is ANQGSEA. The CDR3 runs 11 residues. The CDR3 here is CSVARGNTIYF. The CDR3 region has the DNA TGCAGCGTTGCCAGGGGAAACACCATATATTTT.

This clonotype was counted many times. This chain joins TRBV27 and TRBJ2-1; TRBD1 agrees at 7 bases. Trimming at V came to 10 bases and at J to 3 bases, leaving 33 bases not matched to a gene. The CDR3 consists of 22 residues. Germline V gene sequence: CDR1 MNHEY, CDR2 SMNVEV (reference sequence). The CDR3 DNA is TGTGCCACCACGTTTTCGGGACAGTGGGGGACGTCGAAGACAAGTCTCTACAATGAGCAGTTCTTC. Translating gives CATTFSGQWGTSKTSLYNEQFF.

There are many counts of this clonotype. V and J are TRBV3-1 and TRBJ1-5; D perhaps matches TRBD1 (5 bases). Trimming cost V 0 bases and J 0 bases, with 6 bases left between them. Germline assignment: CDR1 LGHDT and CDR2 YNNKEL (reference sequence). The length of the CDR3 is 15 residues. CDR3: CASSQDQGSNQPQHF. The DNA of the CDR3 is TGTGCCAGCAGCCAAGATCAGGGTAGCAATCAGCCCCAGCATTTT.

This clonotype was seen a handful of times. This chain links TRBV20-1 with TRBJ1-5, with D possibly TRBD1 on 5 matching bases. The length of the CDR3 is 12 residues. V was cut by 1 base and J by 9 bases, with 10 bases left in between. Looked up from germline, CDR1 is DFQATT and CDR2 is SNEGSKA (reference sequence). The CDR3 reads CSARAGTRPQHF. The CDR3, as DNA: TGCAGTGCTAGAGCAGGGACCCGGCCCCAGCATTTT.

V and J are TRBV6-1 and TRBJ2-1; D gene ambiguous. V dropped 8 bases and J dropped 0 bases, with 17 bases sitting between them. This CDR3 contains 16 residues. Germline values: CDR1 MNHNS, CDR2 SASEGT. The CDR3 region has the DNA TGTGCCAGCGGTTCGAAGCGAATTAGCTCCTACAATGAGCAGTTCTTC. Protein product: CASGSKRISSYNEQFF.

This clonotype has a count of ten or more. V gene TRBV20-1 combines with J gene TRBJ2-7; TRBD2 aligns across 10 bases. The trim removed 4 bases at V and 7 bases at J, leaving 10 bases unmatched. Germline V gene data show CDR1 as DFQATT and CDR2 as SNEGSKA (reference sequence). This CDR3 has 14 residues. CDR3 DNA sequence: TGCAGTGCTACGTCTAGCGGGAGAGCCCGGGAGCAGTACTTC. It is translated as CSATSSGRAREQYF.

J is TRBJ2-1 and V is TRBV6-5, with 12 bases identical to TRBD2. The CDR3 consists of 15 residues. Germline V gene lookup returns CDR1 MNHEY and CDR2 SVGAGI. The ends lost 7 bases at V and 5 bases at J; junction bases unmatched: 6. The CDR3 DNA reads TGTGCCAGCACTACCCTAGCGGGAGGGCACAATGAGCAGTTCTTC. Its translation: CASTTLAGGHNEQFF.

The V gene is TRBV20-1, the J gene TRBJ2-5, with D perhaps TRBD1 or TRBD2 (5 bases each). The V end was cut by 6 bases, the J end by 3 bases, with 17 bases between. CDR1 and CDR2 (germline): DFQATT, SNEGSKA (reference sequence). The CDR3 runs 14 residues. The CDR3 loop is CSAGVRGTEETQYF. CDR3 sequence (DNA): TGCAGTGCCGGCGTAAGAGGGACCGAAGAGACCCAGTACTTC.

The rearrangement uses TRBV24-1 and TRBJ2-3; 11 bases agree with TRBD1. CDR3 length: 16 residues. Per the germline V gene, CDR1 is KGHDR and CDR2 is SFDVKD. V was pared by 6 bases and J by 3 bases, with 7 bases of the junction left unmatched. This CDR3 reads CATSRGQGAKTDTQYF. CDR3 DNA sequence: TGTGCCACCAGTCGTGGACAGGGGGCCAAGACAGATACGCAGTATTTT.

This clonotype was observed a few times. The CDR3 here is CSARDQGGGLTDTQYF. The CDR3 nucleotides read TGCAGTGCTAGAGATCAAGGGGGAGGACTCACAGATACGCAGTATTTT. The V call is TRBV20-1, the J call TRBJ2-3, with D possibly called TRBD1 or TRBD2 (6 bases each). This CDR3 region has 16 residues. Trimming took off 0 bases at V and 2 bases at J, with 15 bases between the two ends. Germline CDR1 DFQATT, CDR2 SNEGSKA (reference sequence).

The table lists this clonotype with a few counts. The rearrangement joins TRBV29-1 to TRBJ2-3; D remains ambiguous. Germline loops: CDR1 SQVTM, CDR2 ANQGSEA. With 4 bases removed from V and 4 bases from J, the gap between germline ends came to 15 bases. This CDR3 is 14 amino acids long. The CDR3 spells CSVAQLGPADTQYF. CDR3 sequence (DNA): TGCAGCGTTGCACAGTTGGGCCCCGCAGATACGCAGTATTTT.

This clonotype has at least ten counts. The rearrangement uses TRBV7-9 and TRBJ2-3; D is possibly TRBD1 (6 bases). The CDR3 is 16 amino acids. Trimming pared 5 bases from V and 1 base from J, leaving 16 bases between. The germline V gene encodes CDR1 SEHNR and CDR2 FQNEAQ (reference sequence). The CDR3 DNA follows: TGTGCCAGCAGCCCAACAGGGAATACTCGCACAGATACGCAGTATTTT. Translated, it gives CASSPTGNTRTDTQYF.

The chain has TRBV20-1 and TRBJ2-7, with 16 bases matching TRBD2. The CDR3 sequence is 15 residues long. Germline values: CDR1 DFQATT, CDR2 SNEGSKA (reference sequence). The junction had 6 bases not matched to a gene; V was cut back by 3 bases and J by 7 bases. The CDR3 bases are TGCAGTGCTAGCCCTGGGACTAGCGGGGGGGGTGAGCAGTACTTC. Translated: CSASPGTSGGGEQYF.

V is TRBV4-3 and J is TRBJ2-5; tentative D call: TRBD1 (5 bases). The V end lost 4 bases, the J end lost 5 bases, and 14 bases lay between the germline ends. The CDR3 loop spans 14 amino acids. In germline, CDR1 is LGHNA, CDR2 YSLEER. The CDR3 coding sequence is TGCGCCAGCAGCCGCGACAGCTTGGGGGAGACCCAGTACTTC. Translated: CASSRDSLGETQYF.

This clonotype was seen repeatedly, ten times or more. The rearrangement uses TRBV15 and TRBJ2-1; 10 bases are shared with TRBD2. Germline assignment: CDR1 LNHNV and CDR2 YYDKDF (reference sequence). The CDR3 consists of 17 residues. Losses at the gene ends were 1 base for V and 6 bases for J; bases not matched to a gene: 9. The CDR3 here is CATSRVQRTSGTNEQFF. CDR3 nucleotide sequence: TGTGCCACCAGCAGAGTTCAGAGGACTAGCGGTACCAATGAGCAGTTCTTC.

The chain employs TRBV29-1 and TRBJ2-1, with a tentative D call TRBD2 (6 bases). From germline, CDR1 is SQVTM and CDR2 ANQGSEA. Trimming stripped 4 bases from V and 0 bases from J, with 19 bases between. The CDR3 loop spans 17 amino acids. The CDR3 spells CSVVGDWTSSSYNEQFF. In DNA, the CDR3 is TGCAGCGTTGTGGGGGACTGGACAAGCAGCTCCTACAATGAGCAGTTCTTC.

The rearrangement joins TRBV11-2 to TRBJ1-3; D is unclear. Trimming took 2 bases from V and 1 from J, leaving 15 bases between them. This CDR3 comprises 17 residues. Germline-derived CDR1 and CDR2 are SGHAT and FQNNGV. The DNA of the CDR3 is TGTGCCAGCAGCTTAAGTGGCGGCACCTTTTCTGGAAACACCATATATTTT. Its translation is CASSLSGGTFSGNTIYF.

This clonotype is deemed medium-sized (0.01 to 0.1%). J is TRBJ2-7 and V is TRBV12-3 or TRBV12-4; D not certain. The CDR3 length is 14 residues. V was clipped by 5 bases and J by 5 bases, with 16 bases between them. In nucleotides, the CDR3 is TGTGCCAGCAGTCCCTTAGGCACGTTCCACGAGCAGTACTTC. It specifies CASSPLGTFHEQYF.

This clonotype was seen only a few times. The J gene is TRBJ2-1, the V gene TRBV11-2; tentatively, D is TRBD2 (6 bases). Germline V gene lookup returns CDR1 SGHAT and CDR2 FQNNGV. V was pared by 5 bases and J by 8 bases, with 16 bases between. This CDR3 contains 14 residues. CDR3 in DNA: TGTGCCAGCAGCAAAGTCGGGGGATTGGATGAGCAGTTCTTC. Protein product: CASSKVGGLDEQFF.

This clonotype showed up just a few times. The chain employs TRBV29-1 and TRBJ2-1; TRBD2 is a possible D gene (5 bases). Trimming cost V 6 bases and J 6 bases, with 15 bases left between them. The germline CDR1 and CDR2 sequences are SQVTM and ANQGSEA. CDR3 length: 13 amino acids. The CDR3 loop reads CSVGGQATNEQFF. CDR3 sequence (DNA): TGCAGCGTCGGCGGGCAAGCGACCAATGAGCAGTTCTTC.

This clonotype was seen only a few times. The chain is built from TRBV11-2 and TRBJ2-1; TRBD2 might be the D (5 bases). The CDR3 is made up of 18 amino acids. The germline V gene encodes CDR1 SGHAT and CDR2 FQNNGV. Trimming removed 7 bases from V and 2 bases from J, with 24 bases in between. CDR3 DNA: TGTGCCAGCACCGCTAAATTTCGTGGACTTACCACCTACAATGAGCAGTTCTTC. Translating gives CASTAKFRGLTTYNEQFF.

This clonotype was counted only a few times. The CDR3 region is CASRTVGNIQYF. The CDR3, as DNA: TGTGCCAGCAGGACCGTAGGGAACATTCAGTACTTC. The chain uses TRBV28 and TRBJ2-4; D unresolved. The CDR3 covers 12 residues. Germline V gives CDR1 MDHEN, CDR2 SYDVKM. V lost 6 bases and J lost 7, with 10 bases in between.